This T cell receptor beta chain originates from a study of post-analysis software for immune sequencing data. Study as a whole: Courses of disease covered relapsing-remitting, secondary progressive and progressive-relapsing multiple sclerosis.

Included in the TCR beta cDNA libraries were unique molecular identifiers. Via MiXCR, TCRdb re-called the PCR reads, giving one row per CDR3 protein. The sample carries hundreds of thousands of distinct CDR3 sequences, 40% to 55% recorded once. Whole-study findings and limits: In patients, roughly five TRBV segments were more frequent than in controls, with TRBV5-6, TRBV5-1 and TRBV20-1 among them. Controls significantly exceeded multiple sclerosis patients in normalized Chao1 diversity.

This clonotype has just a few counts. Its target is unknown. The CDR3 length is 17 residues. J lost 4 bases, V lost 6 bases, and 8 bases had no gene match. In germline, CDR1 is MNHEY, CDR2 SMNVEV (reference sequence). This clonotype was obtained from a girl aged 5-17 years with multiple sclerosis. Specimen: blood. The V and J genes are TRBV27 and TRBJ2-3, with TRBD2 identical over 15 bases. CDR3 nucleotides: TGTGCCAGCAGCCAAGGACTAGCGGGAGGGCCGGCAGATACGCAGTATTTT. Its protein is CASSQGLAGGPADTQYF.